The rows below give T cell receptor beta chains drawn from one sample of a study of shared clonotypes between healthy human individuals. Generated by immunoSEQ multiplex PCR, the TCRdb table keeps only in-frame clones and is missing some. In the table there are 1,400,000 or so clones, approximately 98.5% of which are singletons. Sequenced sample: naive CD4+ T cells sorted from blood. The origin of the receptors is a young man in good health. The CDR3 runs from the conserved cysteine through the conserved F or W. A D gene is named only where the DNA matches it firmly. Clone size is stated in some rows and not others, as once, few, many or a class when expanded.

D gene: TRBD2; CDR3 length: 15; J gene: TRBJ2-3; clone size: -; V gene: TRBV18; CDR3 protein: CASSPGLAMGDTQYF; CDR3 DNA: TGTGCCAGCTCACCTGGACTAGCTATGGGAGATACGCAGTATTTT
D gene: -; CDR3 length: 14; J gene: TRBJ1-2; clone size: -; V gene: TRBV5-6; CDR3 protein: CASSLERQYYGYTF; CDR3 DNA: TGTGCCAGCAGCTTGGAGAGACAGTATTATGGCTACACCTTC
D gene: TRBD1; CDR3 length: 13; J gene: TRBJ1-2; clone size: -; V gene: TRBV27; CDR3 protein: CASSMGTAYGYTF; CDR3 DNA: TGTGCCAGCTCCATGGGGACAGCCTATGGCTACACCTTC
D gene: -; CDR3 length: 12; J gene: TRBJ2-7; clone size: -; V gene: TRBV11-3; CDR3 protein: CASSSGPYEQYF; CDR3 DNA: TGTGCCAGCAGCTCAGGGCCGTACGAGCAGTACTTC
D gene: -; CDR3 length: 13; J gene: TRBJ1-2; clone size: -; V gene: TRBV27; CDR3 protein: CASRPTGHYGYTF; CDR3 DNA: TGTGCCAGCCGTCCGACAGGCCATTATGGCTACACCTTC
D gene: -; CDR3 length: 12; J gene: TRBJ2-5; clone size: -; V gene: TRBV11-2; CDR3 protein: CASSWGKETQYF; CDR3 DNA: TGTGCCAGCAGCTGGGGGAAAGAGACCCAGTACTTC
D gene: -; CDR3 length: 14; J gene: TRBJ2-1; clone size: -; V gene: TRBV28; CDR3 protein: CASSPKRVYNEQFF; CDR3 DNA: TGTGCCAGCAGCCCCAAAAGGGTCTACAATGAGCAGTTCTTC
D gene: TRBD1; CDR3 length: 14; J gene: TRBJ1-5; clone size: -; V gene: TRBV6-5; CDR3 protein: CASSDRGPSQPQHF; CDR3 DNA: TGTGCCAGCAGCGACAGGGGGCCGAGTCAGCCCCAGCATTTT
D gene: -; CDR3 length: 15; J gene: TRBJ2-2; clone size: -; V gene: TRBV6-5; CDR3 protein: CASSLDSFMAGELFF; CDR3 DNA: TGTGCCAGCAGCCTCGACAGTTTTATGGCCGGGGAGCTGTTTTTT
D gene: -; CDR3 length: 11; J gene: TRBJ1-2; clone size: -; V gene: TRBV28; CDR3 protein: CASGRDFGYTF; CDR3 DNA: TGTGCCAGCGGCAGGGATTTTGGCTACACCTTC
D gene: TRBD1; CDR3 length: 13; J gene: TRBJ1-2; clone size: -; V gene: TRBV19; CDR3 protein: CASRSSGGSGYTF; CDR3 DNA: TGTGCCAGTAGATCTTCAGGGGGCTCGGGCTACACCTTC
D gene: TRBD1; CDR3 length: 13; J gene: TRBJ2-2; clone size: once; V gene: TRBV9; CDR3 protein: CASRTGTAGELFF; CDR3 DNA: TGTGCCAGCAGGACAGGGACCGCCGGGGAGCTGTTTTTT
D gene: -; CDR3 length: 13; J gene: TRBJ2-3; clone size: -; V gene: TRBV29-1; CDR3 protein: CSVAHINTDTQYF; CDR3 DNA: TGCAGCGTCGCCCACATAAACACAGATACGCAGTATTTT
D gene: TRBD2; CDR3 length: 13; J gene: TRBJ2-7; clone size: -; V gene: TRBV25-1; CDR3 protein: CASSPLGRYEQYF; CDR3 DNA: TGTGCCAGCAGTCCCCTCGGGAGGTACGAGCAGTACTTC
D gene: -; CDR3 length: 15; J gene: TRBJ1-5; clone size: -; V gene: TRBV6-1; CDR3 protein: CASSEAGGPHQPQHF; CDR3 DNA: TGTGCCAGCAGTGAAGCGGGGGGGCCCCATCAGCCCCAGCATTTT
D gene: -; CDR3 length: 14; J gene: TRBJ2-5; clone size: -; V gene: TRBV7-2; CDR3 protein: CASSSLWERETQYF; CDR3 DNA: TGTGCCAGCAGCTCTTTGTGGGAGCGGGAGACCCAGTACTTC
D gene: -; CDR3 length: 13; J gene: TRBJ1-5; clone size: -; V gene: TRBV10-1; CDR3 protein: CASSERGYQPQHF; CDR3 DNA: TGCGCCAGCAGTGAGAGAGGATATCAGCCCCAGCATTTT
D gene: -; CDR3 length: 11; J gene: TRBJ2-5; clone size: -; V gene: TRBV19; CDR3 protein: CASSLLGAQYF; CDR3 DNA: TGTGCCAGTAGTCTACTAGGGGCCCAGTACTTC
D gene: -; CDR3 length: 13; J gene: TRBJ2-2; clone size: -; V gene: TRBV9; CDR3 protein: CASSVYSRGELFF; CDR3 DNA: TGTGCCAGCAGCGTATACTCTAGGGGGGAGCTGTTTTTT
D gene: -; CDR3 length: 14; J gene: TRBJ1-1; clone size: -; V gene: TRBV5-4; CDR3 protein: CASSLAGPNTEAFF; CDR3 DNA: TGTGCCAGCAGCCTCGCGGGACCGAACACTGAAGCTTTCTTT
D gene: -; CDR3 length: 15; J gene: TRBJ2-2; clone size: -; V gene: TRBV2; CDR3 protein: CASSERSGAGGELFF; CDR3 DNA: TGTGCCAGCAGTGAAAGGTCGGGAGCTGGCGGGGAGCTGTTTTTT
D gene: TRBD1; CDR3 length: 16; J gene: TRBJ1-1; clone size: -; V gene: TRBV28; CDR3 protein: CASSTTGQGTNTEAFF; CDR3 DNA: TGTGCCAGCAGTACGACCGGACAGGGGACTAACACTGAAGCTTTCTTT
D gene: -; CDR3 length: 15; J gene: TRBJ2-2; clone size: -; V gene: TRBV7-3; CDR3 protein: CASSWQPGPDGELFF; CDR3 DNA: TGTGCCAGCAGCTGGCAACCAGGGCCCGACGGGGAGCTGTTTTTT
D gene: -; CDR3 length: 13; J gene: TRBJ2-3; clone size: -; V gene: TRBV2; CDR3 protein: CASSGDSGDTQYF; CDR3 DNA: TGTGCCAGCAGTGGGGACTCGGGAGATACGCAGTATTTT
D gene: TRBD2; CDR3 length: 15; J gene: TRBJ2-1; clone size: -; V gene: TRBV29-1; CDR3 protein: CSVTRAGGPYNEQFF; CDR3 DNA: TGCAGCGTGACCAGAGCGGGAGGGCCGTACAATGAGCAGTTCTTC
D gene: TRBD1; CDR3 length: 14; J gene: TRBJ2-1; clone size: -; V gene: TRBV5-8; CDR3 protein: CASSTGGAYNEQFF; CDR3 DNA: TGTGCCAGCAGCACAGGGGGAGCTTACAATGAGCAGTTCTTC
D gene: -; CDR3 length: 11; J gene: TRBJ2-1; clone size: many; V gene: TRBV6-6; CDR3 protein: CASGTGYEQFF; CDR3 DNA: TGTGCCAGCGGAACAGGCTATGAGCAGTTCTTC
D gene: -; CDR3 length: 15; J gene: TRBJ2-7; clone size: -; V gene: TRBV5-5; CDR3 protein: CASSLGRPTTYEQYF; CDR3 DNA: TGTGCCAGCAGCTTGGGACGACCGACCACCTACGAGCAGTACTTC
D gene: -; CDR3 length: 17; J gene: TRBJ2-2; clone size: -; V gene: TRBV5-1; CDR3 protein: CASSLASGGINTGELFF; CDR3 DNA: TGCGCCAGCAGCTTGGCCAGCGGAGGGATTAACACCGGGGAGCTGTTTTTT
D gene: -; CDR3 length: 12; J gene: TRBJ2-2; clone size: -; V gene: TRBV11-3; CDR3 protein: CASSLITGELFF; CDR3 DNA: TGTGCCAGCAGCTTAATCACCGGGGAGCTGTTTTTT
D gene: -; CDR3 length: 16; J gene: TRBJ2-3; clone size: -; V gene: TRBV9; CDR3 protein: CASSTRDAVPGDTQYF; CDR3 DNA: TGTGCCAGCAGCACCAGGGACGCCGTCCCCGGGGATACGCAGTATTTT
D gene: -; CDR3 length: 14; J gene: TRBJ2-7; clone size: -; V gene: TRBV21-1; CDR3 protein: CASNARQGGYEQYF; CDR3 DNA: TGTGCCAGCAACGCAAGACAGGGAGGCTACGAGCAGTACTTC
D gene: -; CDR3 length: 13; J gene: TRBJ1-5; clone size: -; V gene: TRBV2; CDR3 protein: CASSGTADQPQHF; CDR3 DNA: TGTGCCAGCAGCGGCACCGCGGATCAGCCCCAGCATTTT